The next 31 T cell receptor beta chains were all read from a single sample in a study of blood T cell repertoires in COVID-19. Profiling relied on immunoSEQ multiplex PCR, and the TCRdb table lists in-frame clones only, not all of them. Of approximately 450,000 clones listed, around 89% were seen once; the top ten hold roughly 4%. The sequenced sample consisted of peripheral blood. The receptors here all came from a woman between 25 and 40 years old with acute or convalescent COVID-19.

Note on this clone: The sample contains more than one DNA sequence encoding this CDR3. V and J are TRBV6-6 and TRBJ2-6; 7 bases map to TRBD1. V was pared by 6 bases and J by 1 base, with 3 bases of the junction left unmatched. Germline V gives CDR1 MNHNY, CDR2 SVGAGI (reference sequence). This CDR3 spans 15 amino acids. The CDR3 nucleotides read TGTGCCAGCAGGCCAGGGGGTTCTGGGGCCAACGTCCTGACTTTC. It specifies CASRPGGSGANVLTF.

CDR3 nucleotide sequence: TGTGCCAGCAGTGACGAGGCTATCCCCGGGGAGCTGTTTTTT. This encodes CASSDEAIPGELFF. The chain couples TRBV6-4 to TRBJ2-2; D unclear. The CDR3 contains 14 residues. The V gene lost 2 bases and the J gene lost 6 bases, with 10 bases spanning the gap. The germline V gene has CDR1 MRHNA and CDR2 SNTAGT.

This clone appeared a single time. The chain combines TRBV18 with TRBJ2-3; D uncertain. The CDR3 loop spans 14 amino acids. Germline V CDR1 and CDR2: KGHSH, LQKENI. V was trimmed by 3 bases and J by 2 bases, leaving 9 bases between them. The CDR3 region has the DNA TGTGCCAGCTCACCGGCACATGACACAGATACGCAGTATTTT. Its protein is CASSPAHDTDTQYF.

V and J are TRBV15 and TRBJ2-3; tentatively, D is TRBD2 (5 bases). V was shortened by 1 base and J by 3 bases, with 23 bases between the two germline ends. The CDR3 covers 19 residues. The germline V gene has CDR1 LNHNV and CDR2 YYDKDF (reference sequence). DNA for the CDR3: TGTGCCACCAGCAGAGCCCCCCCCGAGGGTAGAAGACCAACAGATACGCAGTATTTT. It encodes CATSRAPPEGRRPTDTQYF.

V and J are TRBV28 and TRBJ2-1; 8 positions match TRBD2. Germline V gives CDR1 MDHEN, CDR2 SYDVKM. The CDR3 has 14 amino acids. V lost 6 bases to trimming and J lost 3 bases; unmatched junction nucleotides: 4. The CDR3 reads CASRSGGDYNEQFF. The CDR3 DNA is TGTGCCAGCAGGTCGGGGGGGGACTACAATGAGCAGTTCTTC.

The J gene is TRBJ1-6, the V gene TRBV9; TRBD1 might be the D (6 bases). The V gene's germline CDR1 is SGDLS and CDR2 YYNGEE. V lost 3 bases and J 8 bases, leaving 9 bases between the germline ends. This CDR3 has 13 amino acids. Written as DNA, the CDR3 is TGTGCCAGCAGCGCCCGACAGGATTCACCCCTCCACTTT. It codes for CASSARQDSPLHF.

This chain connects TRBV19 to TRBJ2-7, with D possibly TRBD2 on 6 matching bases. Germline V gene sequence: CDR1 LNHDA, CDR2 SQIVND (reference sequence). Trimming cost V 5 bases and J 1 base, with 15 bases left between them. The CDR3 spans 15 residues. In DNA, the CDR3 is TGTGCCAGTAGTTCGATAACCGGGGGTTCCTACGAGCAGTACTTC. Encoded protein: CASSSITGGSYEQYF.

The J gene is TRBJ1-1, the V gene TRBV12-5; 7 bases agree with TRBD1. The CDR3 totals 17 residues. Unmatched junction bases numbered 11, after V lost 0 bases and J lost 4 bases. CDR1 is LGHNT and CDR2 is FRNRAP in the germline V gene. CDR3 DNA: TGTGCTAGTGGTTTGGTGTTAGGGGACAGAACCCTCACTGAAGCTTTCTTT. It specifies CASGLVLGDRTLTEAFF.

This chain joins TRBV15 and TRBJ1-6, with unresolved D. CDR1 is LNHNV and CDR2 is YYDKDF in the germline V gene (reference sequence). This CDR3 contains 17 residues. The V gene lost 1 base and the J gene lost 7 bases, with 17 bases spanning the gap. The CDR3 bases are TGTGCCACCAGCAGAGGGATTCGGGGAGGGTCCAATTCACCCCTCCACTTT. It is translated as CATSRGIRGGSNSPLHF.

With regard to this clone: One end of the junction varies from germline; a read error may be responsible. CDR3 sequence (DNA): TGTGCCTGGACCCGGGACAGGGTAAGAAAAACTGTTTTT. Translation: CAWTRDRVRKTVF. This sequence joins TRBV30 and TRBJ1-4; TRBD1 agrees at 9 bases. Germline V CDR1 and CDR2: GTSNPN, SVGIG (reference sequence). This CDR3 contains 13 residues.

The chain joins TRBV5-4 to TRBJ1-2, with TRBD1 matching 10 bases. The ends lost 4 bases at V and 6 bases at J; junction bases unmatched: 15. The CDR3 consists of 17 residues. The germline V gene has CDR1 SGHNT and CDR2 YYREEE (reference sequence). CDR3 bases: TGTGCCAGCAGCGGGACCGGGACAGGGGATTATTATGATGGCTACACCTTC. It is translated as CASSGTGTGDYYDGYTF.

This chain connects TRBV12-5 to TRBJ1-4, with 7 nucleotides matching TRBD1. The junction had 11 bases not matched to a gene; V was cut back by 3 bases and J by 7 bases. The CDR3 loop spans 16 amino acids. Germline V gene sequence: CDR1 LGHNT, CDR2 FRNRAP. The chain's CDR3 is CASGFAQGGGGEKLFF. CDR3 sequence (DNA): TGTGCTAGTGGTTTTGCTCAGGGGGGCGGAGGTGAAAAACTGTTTTTT.

DNA for the CDR3: TGTGCCAGTAGTATTTCAGGGGACGGCTACACCTTC. It translates to CASSISGDGYTF. V and J are TRBV19 and TRBJ1-2; tentative D call: TRBD1 (6 bases). Trimming stripped 3 bases from V and 8 bases from J, with 10 bases between. The CDR3 covers 12 residues. Germline CDR1 and CDR2: LNHDA and SQIVND (reference sequence). The variable domain in full, with the rest retrieved from reference TRBV19 and TRBJ1-2, is DGGITQSPKYLFRKEGQNVTLSCEQNLNHDAMYWYRQDPGQGLRLIYYSQIVNDFQKGDIAEGYSVSREKKESFPLTVTSAQKNPTAFYLCASSISGDGYTFGSGTRLTVV.

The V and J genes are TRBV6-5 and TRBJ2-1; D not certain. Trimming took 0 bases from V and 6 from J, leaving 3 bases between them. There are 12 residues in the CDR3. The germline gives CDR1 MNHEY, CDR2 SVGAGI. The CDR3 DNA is TGTGCCAGCAGTTACTCGAGCAATGAGCAGTTCTTC. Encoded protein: CASSYSSNEQFF.

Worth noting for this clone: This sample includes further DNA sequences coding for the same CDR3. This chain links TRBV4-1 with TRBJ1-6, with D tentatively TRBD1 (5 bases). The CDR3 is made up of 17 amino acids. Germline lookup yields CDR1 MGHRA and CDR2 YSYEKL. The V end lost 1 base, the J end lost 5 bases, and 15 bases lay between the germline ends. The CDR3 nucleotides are TGCGCCAGCAGCCAAGTGGTTAGGGGCAGGAATAATTCACCCCTCCACTTT. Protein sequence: CASSQVVRGRNNSPLHF.

The CDR3 spells CASSLYRRSGNTIYF. In nucleotides, the CDR3 is TGTGCCAGCAGCTTGTACAGACGCTCTGGAAACACCATATATTTT. The gene calls are TRBV5-6 and TRBJ1-3, with unresolved D. From germline, CDR1 is SGHDT and CDR2 YYEEEE. This CDR3 has 15 amino acids. Deletions cut 1 base from V and 0 bases from J, with 8 bases between.

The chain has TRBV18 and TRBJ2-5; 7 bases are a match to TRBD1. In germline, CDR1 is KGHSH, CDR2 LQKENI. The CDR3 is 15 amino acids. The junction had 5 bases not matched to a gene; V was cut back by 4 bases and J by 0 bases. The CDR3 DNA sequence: TGTGCCAGCTCACTACTGACAGGGTACCAAGAGACCCAGTACTTC. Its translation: CASSLLTGYQETQYF.

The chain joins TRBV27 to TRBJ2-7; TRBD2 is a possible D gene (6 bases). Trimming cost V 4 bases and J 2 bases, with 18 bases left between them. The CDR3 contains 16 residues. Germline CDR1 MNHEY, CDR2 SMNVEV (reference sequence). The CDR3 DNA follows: TGTGCCAGCAGTTCTACCCAACCCGGGACTCCCTACGAGCAGTACTTC. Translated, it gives CASSSTQPGTPYEQYF.

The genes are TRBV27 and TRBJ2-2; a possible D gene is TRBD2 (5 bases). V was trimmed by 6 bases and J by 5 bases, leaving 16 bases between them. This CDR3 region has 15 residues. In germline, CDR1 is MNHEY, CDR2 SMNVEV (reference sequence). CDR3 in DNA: TGTGCCAGCAGCCCCTTTTTACGGGGAACCGGGGAGCTGTTTTTT. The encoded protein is CASSPFLRGTGELFF.

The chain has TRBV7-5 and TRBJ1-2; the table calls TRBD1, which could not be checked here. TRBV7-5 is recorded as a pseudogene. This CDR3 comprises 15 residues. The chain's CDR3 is CVRSLEGVGEEGYTF. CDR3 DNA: TGTGTCAGAAGCTTAGAAGGGGTAGGGGAAGAGGGCTACACCTTC.

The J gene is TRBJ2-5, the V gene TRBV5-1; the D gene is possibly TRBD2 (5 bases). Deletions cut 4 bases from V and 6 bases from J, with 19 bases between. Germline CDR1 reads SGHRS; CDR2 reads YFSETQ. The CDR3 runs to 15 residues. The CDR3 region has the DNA TGCGCCAGCAGCGGAGCTCAACTAGGCGCGCAGACCCAGTACTTC. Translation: CASSGAQLGAQTQYF.

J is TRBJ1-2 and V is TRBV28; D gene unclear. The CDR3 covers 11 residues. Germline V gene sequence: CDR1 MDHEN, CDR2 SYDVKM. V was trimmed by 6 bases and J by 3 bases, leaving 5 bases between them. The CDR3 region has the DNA TGTGCCAGCAGCGAGTACTATGGCTACACCTTC. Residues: CASSEYYGYTF.

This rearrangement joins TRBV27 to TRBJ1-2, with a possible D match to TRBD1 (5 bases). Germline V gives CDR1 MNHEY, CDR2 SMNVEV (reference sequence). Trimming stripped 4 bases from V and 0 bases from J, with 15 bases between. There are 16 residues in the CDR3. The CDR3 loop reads CASSSRGGVPNYGYTF. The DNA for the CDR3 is TGTGCCAGCAGTTCTCGGGGAGGGGTTCCTAACTATGGCTACACCTTC.

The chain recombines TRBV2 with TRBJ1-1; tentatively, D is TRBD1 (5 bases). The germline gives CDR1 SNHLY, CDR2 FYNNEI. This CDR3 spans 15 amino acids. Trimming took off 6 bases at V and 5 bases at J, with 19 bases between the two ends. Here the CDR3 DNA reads TGTGCCAGCAGGTCTCAGGGCGTTATAGGGACTGAAGCTTTCTTT. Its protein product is CASRSQGVIGTEAFF.

CDR3 in DNA: TGCGCCAGCAGCTTGCGGCTCAGGGTTAGCGAGCAGTACTTC. Translation gives CASSLRLRVSEQYF. The chain links TRBV5-1 to TRBJ2-7; a weak D match, TRBD1 (5 bases). The CDR3 covers 14 residues. The V gene lost 1 base and the J gene lost 6 bases, with 14 bases spanning the gap. Germline V gene data show CDR1 as SGHRS and CDR2 as YFSETQ.

CDR3 amino acids: CASSAGEETQYF. CDR3 DNA sequence: TGTGCCAGCAGCGCTGGTGAGGAGACCCAGTACTTC. V usage is TRBV5-4 and J usage is TRBJ2-5; D is unclear. Germline values: CDR1 SGHNT, CDR2 YYREEE (reference sequence). The germline V and J ends were trimmed by 4 bases and 5 bases, with 9 bases remaining between them. This CDR3 region has 12 residues.

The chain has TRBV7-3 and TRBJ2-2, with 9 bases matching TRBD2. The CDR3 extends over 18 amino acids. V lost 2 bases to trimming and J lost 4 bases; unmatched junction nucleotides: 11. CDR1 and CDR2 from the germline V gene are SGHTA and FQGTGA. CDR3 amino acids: CASSLAPGTSPITGELFF. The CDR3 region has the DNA TGTGCCAGCAGCTTAGCCCCCGGGACTAGCCCAATCACCGGGGAGCTGTTTTTT.

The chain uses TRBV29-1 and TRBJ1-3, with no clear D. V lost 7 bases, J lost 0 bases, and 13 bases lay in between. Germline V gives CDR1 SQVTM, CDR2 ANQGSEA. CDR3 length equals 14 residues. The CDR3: CSAAFLHSGNTIYF. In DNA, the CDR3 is TGCAGCGCAGCCTTTCTGCACTCTGGAAACACCATATATTTT.

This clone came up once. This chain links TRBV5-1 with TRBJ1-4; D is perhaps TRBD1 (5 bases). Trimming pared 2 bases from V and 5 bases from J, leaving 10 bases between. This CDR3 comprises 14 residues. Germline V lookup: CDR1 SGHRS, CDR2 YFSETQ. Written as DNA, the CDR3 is TGCGCCAGCAGCTTATCCAGGGAAAATGAAAAACTGTTTTTT. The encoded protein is CASSLSRENEKLFF.

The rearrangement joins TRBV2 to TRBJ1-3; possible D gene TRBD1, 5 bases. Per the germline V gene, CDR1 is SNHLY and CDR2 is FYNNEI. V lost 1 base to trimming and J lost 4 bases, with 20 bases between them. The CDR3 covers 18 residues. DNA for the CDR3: TGTGCCAGCAGTGAAGGGGGGAGGTTGCTTCTAGACGGAAACACCATATATTTT. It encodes CASSEGGRLLLDGNTIYF. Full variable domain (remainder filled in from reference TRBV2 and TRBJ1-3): EPEVTQTPSHQVTQMGQEVILRCVPISNHLYFYWYRQILGQKVEFLVSFYNNEISEKSEIFDDQFSVERPDGSNFTLKIRSTKLEDSAMYFCASSEGGRLLLDGNTIYFGEGSWLTVV.

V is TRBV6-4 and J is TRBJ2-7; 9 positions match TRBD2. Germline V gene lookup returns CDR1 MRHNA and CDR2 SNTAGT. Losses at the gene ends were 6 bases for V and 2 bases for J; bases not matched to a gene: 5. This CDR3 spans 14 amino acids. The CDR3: CASRQRGEAYEQYF. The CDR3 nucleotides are TGTGCCAGCAGGCAGCGGGGGGAGGCCTACGAGCAGTACTTC.